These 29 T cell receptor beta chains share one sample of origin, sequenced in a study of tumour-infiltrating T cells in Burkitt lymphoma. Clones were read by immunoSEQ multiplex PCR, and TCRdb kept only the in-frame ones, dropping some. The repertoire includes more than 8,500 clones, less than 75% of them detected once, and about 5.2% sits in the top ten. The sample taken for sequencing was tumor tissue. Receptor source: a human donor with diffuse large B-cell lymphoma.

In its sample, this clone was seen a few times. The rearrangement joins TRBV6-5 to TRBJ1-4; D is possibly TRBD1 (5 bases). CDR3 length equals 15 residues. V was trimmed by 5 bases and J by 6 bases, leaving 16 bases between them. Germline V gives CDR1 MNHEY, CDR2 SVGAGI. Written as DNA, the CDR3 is TGTGCCAGCAGTCCTTCTTGGGCCAGGGATGAAAAACTGTTTTTT. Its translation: CASSPSWARDEKLFF.

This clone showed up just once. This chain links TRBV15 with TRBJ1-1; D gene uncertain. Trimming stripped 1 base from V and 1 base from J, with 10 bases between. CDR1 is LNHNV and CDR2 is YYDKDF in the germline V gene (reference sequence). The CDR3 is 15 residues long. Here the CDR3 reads CATSRGSGPNTEAFF. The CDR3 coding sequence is TGTGCCACCAGCAGAGGTTCAGGTCCGAACACTGAAGCTTTCTTT.

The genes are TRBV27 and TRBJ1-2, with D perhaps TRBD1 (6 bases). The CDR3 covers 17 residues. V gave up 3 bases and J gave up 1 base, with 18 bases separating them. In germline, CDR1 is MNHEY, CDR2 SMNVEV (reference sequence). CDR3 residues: CASSFKGDLVYNYGYTF. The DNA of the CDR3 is TGTGCCAGCAGTTTCAAGGGGGACCTGGTATATAACTATGGCTACACCTTC.

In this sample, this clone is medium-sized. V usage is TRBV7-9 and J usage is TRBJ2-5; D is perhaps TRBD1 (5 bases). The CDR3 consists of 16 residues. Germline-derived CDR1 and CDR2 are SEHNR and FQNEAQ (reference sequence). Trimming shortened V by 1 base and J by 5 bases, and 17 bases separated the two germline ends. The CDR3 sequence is CASSLVTGVPRETQYF. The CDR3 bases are TGTGCCAGCAGCTTAGTCACAGGAGTTCCTCGGGAGACCCAGTACTTC. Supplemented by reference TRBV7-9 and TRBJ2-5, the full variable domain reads DTGVSQNPRHKITKRGQNVTFRCDPISEHNRLYWYRQTLGQGPEFLTYFQNEAQLEKSRLLSDRFSAERPKGSFSTLEIQRTEQGDSAMYLCASSLVTGVPRETQYFGPGTRLLVL.

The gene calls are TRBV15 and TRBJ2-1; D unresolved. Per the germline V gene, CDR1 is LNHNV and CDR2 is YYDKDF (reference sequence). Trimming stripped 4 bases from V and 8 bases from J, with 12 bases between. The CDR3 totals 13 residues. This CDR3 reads CATSTLGTHEQFF. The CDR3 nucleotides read TGTGCCACCAGCACCCTCGGTACCCATGAGCAGTTCTTC.

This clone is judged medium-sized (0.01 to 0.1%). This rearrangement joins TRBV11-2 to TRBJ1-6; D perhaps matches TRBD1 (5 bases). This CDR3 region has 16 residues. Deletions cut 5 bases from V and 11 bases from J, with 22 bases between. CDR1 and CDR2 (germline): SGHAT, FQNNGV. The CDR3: CASSPTGLTAGTPLHF. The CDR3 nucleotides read TGTGCCAGCAGCCCAACTGGGCTGACAGCGGGGACACCCCTCCACTTT.

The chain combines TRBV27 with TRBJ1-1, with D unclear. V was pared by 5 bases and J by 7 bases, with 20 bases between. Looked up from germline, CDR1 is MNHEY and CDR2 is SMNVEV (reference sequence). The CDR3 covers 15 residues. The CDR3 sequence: CASSLRSSALYEAFF. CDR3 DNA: TGTGCCAGCAGTCTCCGGAGCAGCGCTCTTTATGAAGCTTTCTTT.

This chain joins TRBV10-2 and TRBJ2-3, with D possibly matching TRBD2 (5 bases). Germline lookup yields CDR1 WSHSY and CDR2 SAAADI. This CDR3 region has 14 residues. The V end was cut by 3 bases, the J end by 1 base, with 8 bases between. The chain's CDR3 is CASSEGRGTDTQYF. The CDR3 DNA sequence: TGCGCCAGCAGTGAAGGGCGGGGCACAGATACGCAGTATTTT.

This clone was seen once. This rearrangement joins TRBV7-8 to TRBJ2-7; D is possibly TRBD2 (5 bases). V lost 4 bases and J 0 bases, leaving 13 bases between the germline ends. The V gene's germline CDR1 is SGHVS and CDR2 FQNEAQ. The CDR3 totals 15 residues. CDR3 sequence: CASSSAGGSSYEQYF. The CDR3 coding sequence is TGTGCCAGCAGCTCGGCGGGTGGGAGCTCCTACGAGCAGTACTTC.

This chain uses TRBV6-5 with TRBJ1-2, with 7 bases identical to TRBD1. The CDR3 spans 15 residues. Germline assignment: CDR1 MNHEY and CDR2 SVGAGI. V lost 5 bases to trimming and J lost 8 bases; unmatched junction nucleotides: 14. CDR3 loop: CASSPSSTGMDGYTF. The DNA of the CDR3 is TGTGCCAGCAGTCCATCCTCGACAGGGATGGACGGCTACACCTTC.

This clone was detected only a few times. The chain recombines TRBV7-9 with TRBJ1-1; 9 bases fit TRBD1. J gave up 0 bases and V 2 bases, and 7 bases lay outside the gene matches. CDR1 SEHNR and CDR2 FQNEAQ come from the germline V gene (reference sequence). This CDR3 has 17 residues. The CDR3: CASSLTPGQGLNTEAFF. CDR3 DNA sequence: TGTGCCAGCAGCTTAACCCCGGGACAGGGACTGAACACTGAAGCTTTCTTT. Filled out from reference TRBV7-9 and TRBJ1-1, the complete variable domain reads DTGVSQNPRHKITKRGQNVTFRCDPISEHNRLYWYRQTLGQGPEFLTYFQNEAQLEKSRLLSDRFSAERPKGSFSTLEIQRTEQGDSAMYLCASSLTPGQGLNTEAFFGQGTRLTVV.

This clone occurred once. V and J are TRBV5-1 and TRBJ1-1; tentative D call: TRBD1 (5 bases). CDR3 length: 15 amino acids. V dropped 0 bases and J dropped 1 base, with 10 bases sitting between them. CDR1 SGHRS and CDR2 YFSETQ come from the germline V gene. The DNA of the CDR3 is TGCGCCAGCAGCTTGGGGGGGGTGCGGAACACTGAAGCTTTCTTT. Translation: CASSLGGVRNTEAFF. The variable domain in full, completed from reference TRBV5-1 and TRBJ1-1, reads KAGVTQTPRYLIKTRGQQVTLSCSPISGHRSVSWYQQTPGQGLQFLFEYFSETQRNKGNFPGRFSGRQFSNSRSEMNVSTLELGDSALYLCASSLGGVRNTEAFFGQGTRLTVV.

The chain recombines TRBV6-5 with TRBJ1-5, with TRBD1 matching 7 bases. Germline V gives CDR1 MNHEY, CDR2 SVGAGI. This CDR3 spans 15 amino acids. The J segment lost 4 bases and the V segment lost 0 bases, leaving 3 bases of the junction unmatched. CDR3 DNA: TGTGCCAGCAGTTACTCAGGGGACAGAAATCAGCCCCAGCATTTT. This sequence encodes CASSYSGDRNQPQHF.

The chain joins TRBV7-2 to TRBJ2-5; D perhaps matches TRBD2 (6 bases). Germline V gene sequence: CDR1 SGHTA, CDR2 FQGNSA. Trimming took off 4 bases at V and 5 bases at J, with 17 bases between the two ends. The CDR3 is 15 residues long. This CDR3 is CASSSPGRGLETQYF. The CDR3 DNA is TGTGCCAGCAGCTCACCCGGTAGGGGACTGGAGACCCAGTACTTC.

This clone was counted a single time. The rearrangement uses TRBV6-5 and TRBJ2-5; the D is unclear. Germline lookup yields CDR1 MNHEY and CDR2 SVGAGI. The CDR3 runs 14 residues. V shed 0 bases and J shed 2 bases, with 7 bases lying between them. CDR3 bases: TGTGCCAGCAGTTACTCGAACCTACAAGAGACCCAGTACTTC. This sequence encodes CASSYSNLQETQYF.

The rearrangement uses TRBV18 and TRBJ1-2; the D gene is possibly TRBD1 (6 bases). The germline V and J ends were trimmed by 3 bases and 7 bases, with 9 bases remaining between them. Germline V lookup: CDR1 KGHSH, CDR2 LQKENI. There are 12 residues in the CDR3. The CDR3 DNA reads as TGTGCCAGCTCACCCTCACAGGGTGGCTACACCTTC. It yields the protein CASSPSQGGYTF.

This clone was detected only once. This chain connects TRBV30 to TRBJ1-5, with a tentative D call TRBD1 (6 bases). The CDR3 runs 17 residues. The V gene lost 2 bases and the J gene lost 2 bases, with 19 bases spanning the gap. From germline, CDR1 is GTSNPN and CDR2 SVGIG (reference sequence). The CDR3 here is CAWSPMGGGYGNQPQHF. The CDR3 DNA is TGTGCCTGGAGTCCCATGGGGGGCGGTTATGGCAATCAGCCCCAGCATTTT.

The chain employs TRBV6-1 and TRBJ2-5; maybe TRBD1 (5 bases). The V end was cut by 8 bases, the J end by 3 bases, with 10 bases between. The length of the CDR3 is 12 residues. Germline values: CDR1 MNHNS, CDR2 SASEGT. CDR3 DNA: TGTGCCAGCGGTAAGGGGAAAGAGACCCAGTACTTC. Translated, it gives CASGKGKETQYF.

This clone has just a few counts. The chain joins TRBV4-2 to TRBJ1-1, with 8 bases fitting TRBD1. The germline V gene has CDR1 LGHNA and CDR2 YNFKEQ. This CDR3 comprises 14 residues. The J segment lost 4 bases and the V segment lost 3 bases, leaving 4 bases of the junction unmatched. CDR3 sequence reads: CASSQGQDFTEAFF. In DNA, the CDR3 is TGTGCCAGCAGCCAGGGACAGGATTTCACTGAAGCTTTCTTT.

The DNA for the CDR3 is TGTGCCAGCAGCTGGGATTCCTACGAGCAGTACTTC. This sequence encodes CASSWDSYEQYF. The V gene is TRBV5-6, the J gene TRBJ2-7; no reliable D call. The CDR3 extends over 12 amino acids. Trimming shortened V by 3 bases and J by 1 base, and 5 bases separated the two germline ends. Germline V gene lookup returns CDR1 SGHDT and CDR2 YYEEEE.

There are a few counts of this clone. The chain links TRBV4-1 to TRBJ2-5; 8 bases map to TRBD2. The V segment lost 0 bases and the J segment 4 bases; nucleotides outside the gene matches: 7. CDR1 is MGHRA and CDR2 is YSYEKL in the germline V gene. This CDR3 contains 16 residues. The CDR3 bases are TGCGCCAGCAGCCAAGAAGTGGGACTAGTCAGAGAGACCCAGTACTTC. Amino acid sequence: CASSQEVGLVRETQYF.

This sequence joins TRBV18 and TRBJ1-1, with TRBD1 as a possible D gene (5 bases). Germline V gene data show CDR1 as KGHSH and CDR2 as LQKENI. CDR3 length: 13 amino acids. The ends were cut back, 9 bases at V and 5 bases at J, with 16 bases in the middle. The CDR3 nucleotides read TGTGCCAGTCGGTCGGGGACCCTAACTGAAGCTTTCTTT. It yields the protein CASRSGTLTEAFF.

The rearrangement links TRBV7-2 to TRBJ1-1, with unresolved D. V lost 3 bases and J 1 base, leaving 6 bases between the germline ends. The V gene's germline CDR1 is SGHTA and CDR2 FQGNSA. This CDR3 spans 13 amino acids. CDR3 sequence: CASSLQANTEAFF. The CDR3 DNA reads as TGTGCCAGCAGCTTGCAGGCGAACACTGAAGCTTTCTTT.

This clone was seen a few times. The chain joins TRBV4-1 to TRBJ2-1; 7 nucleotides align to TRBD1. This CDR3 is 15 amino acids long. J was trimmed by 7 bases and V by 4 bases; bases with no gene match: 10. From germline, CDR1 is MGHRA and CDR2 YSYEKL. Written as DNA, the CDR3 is TGCGCCAGCAGCCGTAGGCGGACAGGAGAAAATGAGCAGTTCTTC. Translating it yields CASSRRRTGENEQFF.

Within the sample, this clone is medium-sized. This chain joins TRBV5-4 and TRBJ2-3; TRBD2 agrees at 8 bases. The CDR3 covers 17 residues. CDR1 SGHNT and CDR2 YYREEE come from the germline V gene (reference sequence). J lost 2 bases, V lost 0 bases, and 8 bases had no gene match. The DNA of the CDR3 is TGTGCCAGCAGCTTGGTATCTCGCGGGGGGTCCACAGATACGCAGTATTTT. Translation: CASSLVSRGGSTDTQYF.

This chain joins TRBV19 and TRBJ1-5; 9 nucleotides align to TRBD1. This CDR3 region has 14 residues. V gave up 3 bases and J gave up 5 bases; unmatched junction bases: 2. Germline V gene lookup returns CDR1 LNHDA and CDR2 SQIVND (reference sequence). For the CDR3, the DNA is TGTGCCAGTAGTATCTGGACAGGGGATCAGCCCCAGCATTTT. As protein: CASSIWTGDQPQHF. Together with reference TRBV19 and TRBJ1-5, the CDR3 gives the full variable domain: DGGITQSPKYLFRKEGQNVTLSCEQNLNHDAMYWYRQDPGQGLRLIYYSQIVNDFQKGDIAEGYSVSREKKESFPLTVTSAQKNPTAFYLCASSIWTGDQPQHFGDGTRLSIL.

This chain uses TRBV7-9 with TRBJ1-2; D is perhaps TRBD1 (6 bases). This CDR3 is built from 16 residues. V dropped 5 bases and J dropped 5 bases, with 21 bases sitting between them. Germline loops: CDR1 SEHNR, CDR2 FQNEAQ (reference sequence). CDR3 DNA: TGTGCCAGCAGCGAAGGGGGGTGGCAGCTACCTTATGGCTACACCTTC. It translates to CASSEGGWQLPYGYTF. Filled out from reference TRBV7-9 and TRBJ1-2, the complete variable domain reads DTGVSQNPRHKITKRGQNVTFRCDPISEHNRLYWYRQTLGQGPEFLTYFQNEAQLEKSRLLSDRFSAERPKGSFSTLEIQRTEQGDSAMYLCASSEGGWQLPYGYTFGSGTRLTVV.

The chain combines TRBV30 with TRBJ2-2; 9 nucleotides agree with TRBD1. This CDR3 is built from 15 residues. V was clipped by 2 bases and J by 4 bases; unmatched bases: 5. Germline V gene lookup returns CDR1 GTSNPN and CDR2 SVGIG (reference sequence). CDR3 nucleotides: TGTGCCTGGAGTCCCGGGACAGGGTTCACCGGGGAGCTGTTTTTT. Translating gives CAWSPGTGFTGELFF.

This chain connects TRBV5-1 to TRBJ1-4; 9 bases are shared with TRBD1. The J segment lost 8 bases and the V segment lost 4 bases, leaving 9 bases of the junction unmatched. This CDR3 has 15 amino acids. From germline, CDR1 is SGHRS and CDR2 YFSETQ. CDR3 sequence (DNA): TGCGCCAGCAGCCAGACAGGGGGAGTTGACGAAAAACTGTTTTTT. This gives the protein CASSQTGGVDEKLFF.